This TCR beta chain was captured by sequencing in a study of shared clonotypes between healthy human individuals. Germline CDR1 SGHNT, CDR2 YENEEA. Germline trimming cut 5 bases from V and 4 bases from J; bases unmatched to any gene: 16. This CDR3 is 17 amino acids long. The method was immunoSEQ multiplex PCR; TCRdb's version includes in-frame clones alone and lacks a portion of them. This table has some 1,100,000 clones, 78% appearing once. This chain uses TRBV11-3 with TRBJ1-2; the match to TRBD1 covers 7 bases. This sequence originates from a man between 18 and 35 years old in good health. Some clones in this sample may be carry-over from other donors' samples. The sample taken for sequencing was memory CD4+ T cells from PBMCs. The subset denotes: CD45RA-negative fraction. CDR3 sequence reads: CASSPSRGNEWSYGYTF. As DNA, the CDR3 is TGTGCCAGCAGCCCGAGCAGGGGGAACGAGTGGAGCTATGGCTACACCTTC.